The 6 T cell receptor beta chains in this list originate from one sample, sequenced in a study of T-cell reconstitution after alpha-beta-depleted transplantation in children (dated by TCRdb to about 2016). Library creation used PCR. The listed sequencing device is Illumina HiSeq 2500. To normalize quantification of the TCRbeta repertoire, the TCR libraries were built with molecular barcoding that relied on unique molecular identifiers. TCRdb reprocessed the public reads (quality trimming at Q25 with fastp, clone calling with MiXCR) and kept in-frame beta chains. Records with the same CDR3 protein are collapsed into one entry carrying the most frequent genes and DNA. This sample comprises about 610,000 distinct CDR3 sequences, approximately 10% of them detected only once. Less than 5% of the sample goes to the ten largest clones. The sample here was PBMCs from the stem cell graft donor, taken from the stem cell graft. All receptors come from a human donor who donated a stem cell graft to a child with acute myeloid leukemia.

The genes are TRBV5-1 and TRBJ2-1; 11 bases line up with TRBD2. Germline V gene data show CDR1 as SGHRS and CDR2 as YFSETQ. This CDR3 region has 16 residues. V lost 4 bases and J lost 6; bases outside the gene matches: 9. The CDR3 nucleotides read TGCGCCAGCAGCCTCCGACTAGCGGGAAACATCAATGAGCAGTTCTTC. It codes for CASSLRLAGNINEQFF.

This clonotype was detected ten times or more. J is TRBJ2-7 and V is TRBV12-3 or TRBV12-4; 7 nucleotides agree with TRBD1. V was pared by 7 bases and J by 0 bases, with 6 bases of the junction left unmatched. The CDR3 runs 14 residues. The CDR3 sequence: CASKPTGNSYEQYF. CDR3 coding DNA: TGTGCCAGCAAACCGACAGGGAACTCCTACGAGCAGTACTTC.

This clonotype was seen more than once but under ten times. J is TRBJ2-5 and V is TRBV20-1; D is undetermined. The CDR3 is 13 residues long. CDR1 is DFQATT and CDR2 is SNEGSKA in the germline V gene (reference sequence). Trimming cost V 7 bases and J 5 bases, with 17 bases left between them. The CDR3 reads CSVIRAEEETQYF. DNA for the CDR3: TGCAGTGTTATTCGGGCAGAGGAGGAGACCCAGTACTTC.

This clonotype was seen only a few times. V is TRBV29-1 and J is TRBJ1-5; TRBD1 might be the D (6 bases). CDR1 is SQVTM and CDR2 is ANQGSEA in the germline V gene. V dropped 5 bases and J dropped 6 bases, with 17 bases sitting between them. This CDR3 is 14 amino acids long. This CDR3 reads CSVRVGGNGQPQHF. The CDR3 DNA is TGCAGCGTTCGGGTAGGGGGTAACGGTCAGCCCCAGCATTTT.

The rearrangement links TRBV7-2 to TRBJ2-1, with D uncertain. V was cut by 1 base and J by 8 bases, with 9 bases left in between. This CDR3 region has 13 residues. Germline V lookup: CDR1 SGHTA, CDR2 FQGNSA. The CDR3: CASSLEGSHEQFF. CDR3 nucleotides: TGTGCCAGCAGCTTAGAGGGAAGCCATGAGCAGTTCTTC.

This clonotype was observed many times. The chain couples TRBV29-1 to TRBJ2-3; 10 nucleotides line up with TRBD2. Trimming at V came to 6 bases and at J to 5 bases, leaving 8 bases not matched to a gene. Germline V lookup: CDR1 SQVTM, CDR2 ANQGSEA. CDR3 length: 14 amino acids. CDR3 region: CSVPGTSARDTQYF. CDR3 DNA: TGCAGCGTCCCCGGGACTAGCGCTAGAGATACGCAGTATTTT.